This T cell receptor beta chain came from a study of T-cell memory formation after mild COVID-19 (TCRdb year 2021). Study-level background: Most TCR sequence clusters were specific to one of the two donors. The cohort comprised two young, previously healthy adult volunteers, one female and one male. Longitudinal TCRalpha and TCRbeta repertoire sequencing tracked T-cell clones expanding and contracting after mild COVID-19 in a couple of donors. Results the study describes overall, beyond this receptor: The study included only a couple of mild cases, and larger cohorts that include severe cases with pre-infection samples were judged to be necessary. Some responding clones were detected in pre-infection memory, which suggested that pre-existing cross-reactive memory T cells had joined the SARS-CoV-2 response. Contracting CD4+ clones appeared mostly in the CM and EM memory subsets, whereas CD8+ clones were enriched in EMRA. From day 15 to 85, contracting clones showed balanced CD4/CD8 phenotypes, whereas a second wave of clones that expanded from day 15 to 37 leaned towards CD4+. Whether the second-wave clones peaking on day 37 were SARS-CoV-2 specific was not confirmed.

Ficoll-Paque density gradient centrifugation was used to isolate PBMCs. Data came from an Illumina NovaSeq 6000. TCRalpha and TCRbeta cDNA libraries were constructed by 5'RACE with constant-segment primers, with sample barcodes and unique molecular identifiers being introduced. RNA was extracted from every sample with Trizol reagent. Library amplification was performed in two PCR steps, and a second sample barcode and Illumina TruSeq adapters were introduced in the second step. Sequencing of the libraries was done on an Illumina NovaSeq, producing 2 x 150 bp paired-end reads. As for how the authors treated the data: The reads were demultiplexed and collapsed into UMI-guided consensus sequences using migec v1.2.7. With mixcr v2.1.11, UMI consensuses were aligned to TRA and TRB V and J templates and assembled into clonotypes. Expanded or contracted clonotypes were those called significant by both edgeR and NoisET, with noise models trained on biological replicates. edgeR calls used a false discovery rate-adjusted p below 0.01 and a log2 fold-change threshold of 1. As an exploratory analysis of dynamics, max-normalized trajectories of the 1000 most abundant clonotypes were examined by PCA with hierarchical clustering. Each responding clone was given a CD4 or CD8 phenotype based on the CD4+ and CD8+ repertoires, which had been sequenced separately. Using fastp at Q25 and MiXCR, TCRdb reprocessed the public reads and kept productive beta chains. Rows matching on CDR3 protein sequence are summarized as one entry with the most common DNA and genes. In this record, the V and J calls reflect TCRdb's handling and not the investigators' own analysis. Counted in this sample were some 330,000 distinct CDR3 sequences; around 20% of them appeared once. The ten largest clonotypes hold around 12% of the sample.

Regarding this clonotype: The target of this receptor is not known. No much larger clonotype is one base removed from it; base qualities were not supplied.

The sequence derives from an adult woman who had mild COVID-19 (a few samples of this study predate the infection). The sample titles of this study are shuffled in the database, so cell type and time point are left out; the donor was told from shared clones. Sequencing was performed on PBMCs or a T cell subset sorted from them (not recorded which).

The DNA reads TGCAGTGCTAGAGTAGTGGGGGAGCTAACCTACGAGCAGTACTTC. Its coded protein is CSARVVGELTYEQYF. This receptor chain uses TRBV20-1 and TRBJ2-7; the D region may be TRBD1 or TRBD2, each matching 5 bases equally. V was cut back by 1 base and J by 2 bases, leaving a gap of 15 bases between them. The cysteine opens and the phenylalanine closes a CDR3 of 15 amino acids. Of the read, only the CDR3 DNA is kept; its 45 bases are in frame from base 1. Taken from the germline V gene (reference sequence), the CDR1 and CDR2 loops are DFQATT and SNEGSKA.